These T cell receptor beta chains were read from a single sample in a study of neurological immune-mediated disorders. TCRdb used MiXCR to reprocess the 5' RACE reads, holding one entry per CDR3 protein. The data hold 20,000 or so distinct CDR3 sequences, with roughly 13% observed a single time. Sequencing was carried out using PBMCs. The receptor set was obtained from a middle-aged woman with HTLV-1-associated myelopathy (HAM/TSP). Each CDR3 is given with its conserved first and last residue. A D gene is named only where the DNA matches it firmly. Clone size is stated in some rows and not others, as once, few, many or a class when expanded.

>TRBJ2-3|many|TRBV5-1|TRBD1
TGCGCCAGCGGACGGGACAGGGGAACAGATACGCAGTATTTT
CASGRDRGTDTQYF
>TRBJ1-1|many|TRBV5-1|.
TGCGCCAGCAGCTCCGCAGTCGGTGAAGCTTTCTTT
CASSSAVGEAFF
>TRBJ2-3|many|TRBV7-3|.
TGTGCCAGCAGCTTACCGACTAGCACAGATACGCAGTATTTT
CASSLPTSTDTQYF
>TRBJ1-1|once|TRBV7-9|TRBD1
TGTGCCAGCAGCTTAGACAGGACAGGGCGAGGGTACACTGAAGCTTTCTTT
CASSLDRTGRGYTEAFF
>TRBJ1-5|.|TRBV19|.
TGTGCCAGTAAAATGGACAGCACCGGGCCCCAGCATTTT
CASKMDSTGPQHF
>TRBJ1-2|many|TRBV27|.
TGTGCCAGCCGAAAAAATCGCTATGGCTACACCTTC
CASRKNRYGYTF
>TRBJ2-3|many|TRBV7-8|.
TGTGCCAGCAGCCTATCAGGGGTGCGGGCAGATACGCAGTATTTT
CASSLSGVRADTQYF
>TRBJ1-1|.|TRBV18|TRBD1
TGTGCCAGCTCAAGGGGGCAGAACACTGAAGCTTTCTTT
CASSRGQNTEAFF
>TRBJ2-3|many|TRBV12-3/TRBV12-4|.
TGTGCCAGCAGTTTGTTTGGCGGGGTAACAGATACGCAGTATTTT
CASSLFGGVTDTQYF
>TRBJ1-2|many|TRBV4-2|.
TGTGCCAGCAGCCAAGTCGCCACTGACTATGGCTACACCTTC
CASSQVATDYGYTF
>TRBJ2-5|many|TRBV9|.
TGTGCCAGCAGCGAACAGTGGGGAGAGACCCAGTACTTC
CASSEQWGETQYF
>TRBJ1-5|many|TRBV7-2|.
TGTGCCAGCAGCTTAATGGGGGGGGCTCAGCCCCAGCATTTT
CASSLMGGAQPQHF
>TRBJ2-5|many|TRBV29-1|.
TGCAGCGTGGATACAGGGTTGGAGACCCAGTACTTC
CSVDTGLETQYF
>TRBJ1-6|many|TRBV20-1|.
TGCAGTGCCAAATCGGACAACAAAGCCCATAATTCACCCCTCCACTTT
CSAKSDNKAHNSPLHF